A selection of T cell receptor beta chains follows, all from one sample in a study of T cell responses to AZD1222 COVID-19 vaccine. Libraries were prepared by immunoSEQ multiplex PCR; TCRdb keeps only in-frame clonotypes and omits some of them. Among roughly 150,000 clones listed, roughly 90% were seen once. The specimen was peripheral blood, collected on day 0 of AZD1222 vaccination. These receptors came from an adult in good health. CDR3s leave out the opening cysteine and the closing phenylalanine or tryptophan. Not all rows give a size; the values are once, few, many and, for expanded clones, a class.

V gene	clone size	J gene	CDR3 protein
TRBV6-4	NA	TRBJ2-1	ASSKVQSSYNEQF
TRBV3-1/TRBV3-2	NA	TRBJ2-3	ASSPYTTGGPGRGTDTQY
TRBV7-9	NA	TRBJ2-6	ARGGSGANVLT
TRBV18	few	TRBJ2-1	ASSPKADRAEQF
TRBV6-5	NA	TRBJ1-1	ASRLVDEAF
TRBV12-3/TRBV12-4	NA	TRBJ2-7	ASSFGPAREQY
TRBV4-2	few	TRBJ1-2	ASSQRQGVIYGYT
TRBV11-3	once	TRBJ1-6	ASSLQGQANSPLH
TRBV27	NA	TRBJ1-1	ASTSNPNTEAF
TRBV7-3	NA	TRBJ1-2	ASSSRQRYT
TRBV7-9	few	TRBJ1-6	ASRYWAGRDNSPLH
TRBV15	NA	TRBJ2-1	ATSRDSNSGRVYNEQF
TRBV15	NA	TRBJ1-1	ATSRESGGVAF
TRBV19	NA	TRBJ2-2	ASSTLAGVVTGELF
TRBV7-2	NA	TRBJ1-2	ASSSQDRGPGYT
TRBV6-2/TRBV6-3	NA	TRBJ2-7	ASSYSGQTPSYEQY
TRBV19	NA	TRBJ1-5	ASSIGPGGDNQPQH